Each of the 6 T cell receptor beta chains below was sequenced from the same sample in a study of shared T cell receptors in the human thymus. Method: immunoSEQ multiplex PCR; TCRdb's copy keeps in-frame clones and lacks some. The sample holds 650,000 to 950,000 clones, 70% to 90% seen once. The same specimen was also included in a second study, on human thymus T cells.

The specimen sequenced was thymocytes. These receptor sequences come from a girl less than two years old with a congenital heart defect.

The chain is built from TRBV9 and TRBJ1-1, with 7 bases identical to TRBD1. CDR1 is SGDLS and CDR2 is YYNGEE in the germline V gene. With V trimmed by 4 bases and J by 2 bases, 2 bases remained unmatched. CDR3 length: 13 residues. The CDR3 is CASSRQGNTEAFF. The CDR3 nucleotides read TGTGCCAGCAGCAGACAGGGCAACACTGAAGCTTTCTTT.

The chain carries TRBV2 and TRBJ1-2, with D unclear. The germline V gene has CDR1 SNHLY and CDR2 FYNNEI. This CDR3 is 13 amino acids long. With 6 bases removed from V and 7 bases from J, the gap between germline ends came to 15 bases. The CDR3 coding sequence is TGTGCCAGCAGGCCGGATGTTACTACTGGCTACACCTTC. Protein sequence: CASRPDVTTGYTF.

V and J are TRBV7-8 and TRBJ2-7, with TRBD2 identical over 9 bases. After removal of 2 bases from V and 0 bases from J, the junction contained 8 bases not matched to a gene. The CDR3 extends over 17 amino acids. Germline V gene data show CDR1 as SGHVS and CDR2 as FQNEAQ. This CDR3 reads CASSLPLLAGDSYEQYF. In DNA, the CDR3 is TGTGCCAGCAGCTTACCCCTCTTAGCGGGGGACTCCTACGAGCAGTACTTC.

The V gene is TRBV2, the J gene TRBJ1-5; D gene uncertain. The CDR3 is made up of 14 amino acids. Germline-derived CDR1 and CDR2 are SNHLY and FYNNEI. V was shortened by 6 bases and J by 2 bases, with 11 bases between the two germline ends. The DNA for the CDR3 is TGTGCCAGCAGGGCAGTCTTGGGCAATCAGCCCCAGCATTTT. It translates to CASRAVLGNQPQHF.

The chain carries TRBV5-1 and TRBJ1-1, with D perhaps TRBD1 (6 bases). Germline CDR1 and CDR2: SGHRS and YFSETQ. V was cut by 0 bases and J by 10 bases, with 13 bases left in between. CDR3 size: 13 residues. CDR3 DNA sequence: TGCGCCAGCAGCTTGGACAGGGCAGAAAGAGCTTTCTTT. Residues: CASSLDRAERAFF.

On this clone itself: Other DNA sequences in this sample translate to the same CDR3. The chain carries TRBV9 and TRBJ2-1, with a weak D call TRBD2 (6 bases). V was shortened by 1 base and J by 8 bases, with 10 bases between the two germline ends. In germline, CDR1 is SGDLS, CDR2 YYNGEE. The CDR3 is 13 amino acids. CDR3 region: CASSVRGGDEQFF. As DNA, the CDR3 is TGTGCCAGCAGCGTAAGGGGAGGCGATGAGCAGTTCTTC.